The source of this T cell receptor beta chain is a study of blood T cell repertoires in COVID-19. Whole-study context: PBMCs, B-cell-depleted T cells, or T cells provided the cDNA or gDNA that made up the material.

Clones were read by immunoSEQ multiplex PCR, and TCRdb kept only the in-frame ones, dropping some. Seen here are approximately 310,000 clones, around 87% observed once, and the top ten hold around 8%. The germline V gene encodes CDR1 ENHRY and CDR2 SYGVKD. The V end was cut by 2 bases, the J end by 10 bases, with 12 bases between. The CDR3 contains 13 residues. The material sequenced was peripheral blood. The J gene is TRBJ2-1, the V gene TRBV10-3; tentatively, D is TRBD2 (6 bases). The clonotype originates from a woman between 45 and 60 years old who had recovered from COVID-19. CDR3 protein: CAISEPRRAEQFF. The DNA of the CDR3 is TGTGCCATCAGTGAGCCCCGGAGGGCAGAGCAGTTCTTC.